This TCR beta chain was recorded in a study of blood T cell repertoires in COVID-19. Study information: The United States, Italy and Spain were the sources of the acute and convalescent COVID-19 samples. T cells, B-cell-depleted T cells, or PBMCs supplied cDNA or gDNA.

Generated by immunoSEQ multiplex PCR, the TCRdb table keeps only in-frame clones and is missing some. The sample has around 160,000 clones; around nine tenths are singletons. The CDR3 loop spans 15 amino acids. The V gene lost 6 bases and the J gene lost 0 bases, with 13 bases spanning the gap. CDR1 is SGHTA and CDR2 is FQGNSA in the germline V gene. The clonotype originates from a man between 60 and 75 years old with active or convalescent COVID-19. Sequencing was carried out using peripheral blood. The rearrangement joins TRBV7-2 to TRBJ2-3; D is unclear. The DNA for the CDR3 is TGTGCCAGCAGGATTAGTTCGAGGAGCACAGATACGCAGTATTTT. Its protein is CASRISSRSTDTQYF.